These 2 T cell receptor beta chains share one sample of origin, sequenced in a study of T cell responses to AZD1222 COVID-19 vaccine (dated by TCRdb to the early 2020s). Library preparation was by the immunoSEQ multiplex PCR assay. Here the immuneACCESS table is served through TCRdb, limited to in-frame sequences with V and J called. Missing clones are a known gap in these copies; in checked studies unresolved V genes cover under half, and the rest lacks a known reason. In all, the sample holds around 75,000 clones, and roughly 85% of those were seen once. The leading ten clones occupy about 13% of the sample. Interpreted using the paper, the time point label stands for: baseline before first vaccination. Specimen: peripheral blood, collected on day 0 of AZD1222 vaccination. These receptors were obtained from an adult in good health.

This chain joins TRBV4-3 and TRBJ1-4; D is perhaps TRBD1 (5 bases). The CDR3 length is 17 residues. Deletions cut 0 bases from V and 8 bases from J, with 19 bases between. Germline CDR1 is LGHNA and CDR2 is YSLEER. The CDR3, as DNA: TGCGCCAGCAGCCAAGAAGGTCTACCCGGGGGAGGCGAAAAACTGTTTTTT. Amino acid sequence: CASSQEGLPGGGEKLFF.

The genes are TRBV4-2 and TRBJ1-4, with a tentative D call TRBD1 (5 bases). The CDR3 totals 16 residues. Per germline, CDR1 LGHNA and CDR2 YNFKEQ. V lost 3 bases and J 1 base, leaving 12 bases between the germline ends. The CDR3 DNA reads as TGTGCCAGCAGCCAGGCGGGAGGGGTAACTAATGAAAAACTGTTTTTT. Translated, it gives CASSQAGGVTNEKLFF.